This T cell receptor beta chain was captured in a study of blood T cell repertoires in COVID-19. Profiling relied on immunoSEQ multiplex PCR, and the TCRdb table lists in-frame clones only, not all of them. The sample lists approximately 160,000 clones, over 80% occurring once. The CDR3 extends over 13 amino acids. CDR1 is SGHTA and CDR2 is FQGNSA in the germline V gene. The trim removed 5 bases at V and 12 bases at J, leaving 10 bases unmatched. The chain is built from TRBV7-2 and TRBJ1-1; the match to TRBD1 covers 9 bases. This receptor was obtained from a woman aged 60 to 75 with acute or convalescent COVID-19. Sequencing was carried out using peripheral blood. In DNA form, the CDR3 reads TGTGCCAGCAGCCCCCAAGACAGGGGGACGCCTTTCTTT. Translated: CASSPQDRGTPFF.